The 10 T cell receptor beta chains listed next were all sequenced from one sample in a study of CD4 and CD8 cells across lung adenocarcinoma regions. TCRdb used MiXCR to reprocess the PCR reads, holding one entry per CDR3 protein. Of 3,000 to 4,000 distinct CDR3 sequences in the sample, roughly 60% were seen once. The sample was CD4+ T cells from the margin of a lung tumor. Receptors were obtained from a male donor with lung adenocarcinoma. The CD4 and CD8 labels of this study may be unreliable.

The V call is TRBV5-4, the J call TRBJ2-1; 9 positions match TRBD2. Germline V CDR1 and CDR2: SGHNT, YYREEE (reference sequence). With V trimmed by 2 bases and J by 3 bases, 6 bases remained unmatched. The CDR3 has 16 amino acids. The CDR3 DNA follows: TGTGCCAGCAGCTTTTCTAGCGGGACTATCTACAATGAGCAGTTCTTC. Residues: CASSFSSGTIYNEQFF.

As regards this clonotype: At one of its ends the junction is not consistent with the germline gene, which may arise from a read error. J is TRBJ1-6 and V is TRBV6-1; TRBD1 is a possible D gene (6 bases). Germline assignment: CDR1 MNHNS and CDR2 SASEGT. This CDR3 has 16 amino acids. CDR3: CASKENPGVVQETQYF. CDR3 nucleotide sequence: TGTGCCAGCAAGGAAAACCCAGGGGTGGTTCAAGAGACCCAGTACTTT.

The CDR3 DNA is TGTGCCAGCAGTTACGCTTTCGGGCAGGGTAGTGGCTACACCTTC. Amino acid sequence: CASSYAFGQGSGYTF. This chain connects TRBV6-5 to TRBJ1-2; D is possibly TRBD1 (5 bases). Trimming took off 2 bases at V and 7 bases at J, with 17 bases between the two ends. Germline CDR1 MNHEY, CDR2 SVGAGI. The CDR3 covers 15 residues.

In its sample, this clonotype was seen a few times. The CDR3 coding sequence is TGTGCCAGCAGTGGACAAACAACTAATGAAAAACTGTTTTTT. It yields the protein CASSGQTTNEKLFF. The V and J genes are TRBV6-1 and TRBJ1-4; D not resolved. Trimming removed 4 bases at V and 0 bases at J, with 6 bases between. CDR1 is MNHNS and CDR2 is SASEGT in the germline V gene. This CDR3 has 14 amino acids.

This clonotype was detected a few times. This chain uses TRBV11-1 with TRBJ2-1; TRBD1 or TRBD2 may be the D gene (6 bases each). The J call may be mistaken, given a closer DNA end match to TRBJ2-7. Germline-derived CDR1 and CDR2 are SGHAT and FQDESV (reference sequence). This CDR3 spans 16 amino acids. The CDR3 DNA is TGTGCCAGCAGCCCCCAGGAGGGGGGACGCTCCTACGAGCAGTACTTC. Protein: CASSPQEGGRSYEQYF.

The V gene is TRBV10-3, the J gene TRBJ2-1, with TRBD1 matching over 8 bases. Germline V gene data show CDR1 as ENHRY and CDR2 as SYGVKD. The CDR3 loop spans 16 amino acids. With V trimmed by 6 bases and J by 2 bases, 9 bases remained unmatched. The CDR3 sequence is CAISAGTGYPYNEQFF. The CDR3 DNA is TGTGCCATCAGCGCCGGGACAGGATACCCCTACAATGAGCAGTTCTTC.

This sequence joins TRBV20-1 and TRBJ2-3; tentative D call: TRBD1 (5 bases). The CDR3 sequence is 12 residues long. The germline V gene encodes CDR1 DFQATT and CDR2 SNEGSKA (reference sequence). V lost 4 bases and J lost 8, with 13 bases in between. The CDR3 protein is CSATRQFPTQYF. The CDR3 DNA is TGCAGTGCTACCCGACAGTTCCCTACGCAGTATTTT.

Regarding this clonotype: One end of the junction does not line up with germline, which may come from a read error. CDR3 amino acids: CASSHGSEEPKPF. The CDR3 DNA is TGTGCCAGCAGTCATGGGTCGGAAGAGCCCAAGCCTTTT. The rearrangement uses TRBV6-1 and TRBJ1-4; D unclear. The CDR3 is 13 amino acids. Germline V lookup: CDR1 MNHNS, CDR2 SASEGT.

This sequence joins TRBV20-1 and TRBJ2-1; D may correspond to TRBD1 or TRBD2 (6 bases each). There are 17 residues in the CDR3. Germline V gene data show CDR1 as DFQATT and CDR2 as SNEGSKA (reference sequence). V lost 0 bases to trimming and J lost 6 bases, with 21 bases between them. The CDR3 DNA is TGCAGTGCTAGAGATCGGCGGGTTGAGGGGGGTCGCAATGAGCAGTTCTTC. The encoded protein is CSARDRRVEGGRNEQFF.

The chain joins TRBV7-3 to TRBJ2-1; 13 positions match TRBD2. The DNA end lines up better with TRBJ2-5; the J call may be wrong. Germline loops: CDR1 SGHTA, CDR2 FQGTGA. The CDR3 covers 16 residues. CDR3 bases: TGTGCCAGCAGCCAAGGACTAGCGGGAGTGGGCGAGACCCAGTACTTC. Its translation: CASSQGLAGVGETQYF.